The 17 T cell receptor beta chains reported below all come from one sample, sequenced in a study of blood T cell repertoires in COVID-19. Libraries were prepared by immunoSEQ multiplex PCR; TCRdb keeps only in-frame clonotypes and omits some of them. This sample has 200,000 to 250,000 clones, with 80% to 90% found just once. The sequenced sample consisted of PBMCs or T cells enriched from blood (not recorded which). These receptors were taken from a woman aged 25-40 years who had been exposed to COVID-19.

This sequence joins TRBV2 and TRBJ1-6, with no clear D. Germline values: CDR1 SNHLY, CDR2 FYNNEI. Trimming pared 1 base from V and 8 bases from J, leaving 12 bases between. This CDR3 is built from 15 residues. The CDR3 bases are TGTGCCAGCAGTGAAGAGGAGGGTTCGTATTCACCCCTCCACTTT. Protein: CASSEEEGSYSPLHF.

The chain recombines TRBV5-5 with TRBJ1-1; the D is unclear. CDR3 size: 13 residues. V was cut by 7 bases and J by 3 bases, with 13 bases left in between. Germline CDR1 and CDR2: SGHKS and YYEKEE (reference sequence). CDR3 DNA: TGTGCCAGCGCCTTCGTCCGGGACACTGAAGCTTTCTTT. It codes for CASAFVRDTEAFF.

The rearrangement joins TRBV2 to TRBJ2-7, with a tentative D call TRBD2 (6 bases). CDR1 and CDR2 (germline): SNHLY, FYNNEI. This CDR3 is 12 amino acids long. The V end lost 10 bases, the J end lost 5 bases, and 15 bases lay between the germline ends. CDR3 amino acids: CANKGREHEQYF. The CDR3 coding sequence is TGTGCCAACAAGGGACGGGAGCACGAGCAGTACTTC.

The V gene is TRBV9, the J gene TRBJ2-7, with 9 bases aligning to TRBD1. The V and J ends lost 0 bases and 6 bases, in that order; junction bases with no gene match: 10. This CDR3 has 16 amino acids. Germline assignment: CDR1 SGDLS and CDR2 YYNGEE. CDR3 in DNA: TGTGCCAGCAGCGTAGACTCCGGGACAGGGAAATCCGAGCAGTACTTC. Translation gives CASSVDSGTGKSEQYF.

The V call is TRBV27, the J call TRBJ1-1; D may be TRBD1 (5 bases). The CDR3 extends over 13 amino acids. The germline gives CDR1 MNHEY, CDR2 SMNVEV (reference sequence). The germline V and J ends were trimmed by 5 bases and 1 base, with 8 bases remaining between them. The CDR3 here is CASSVDRNTEAFF. The CDR3 bases are TGTGCCAGCAGTGTAGACAGGAACACTGAAGCTTTCTTT.

The V call is TRBV27, the J call TRBJ1-5; D might be TRBD1 (5 bases). This CDR3 contains 14 residues. Per the germline V gene, CDR1 is MNHEY and CDR2 is SMNVEV (reference sequence). Trimming removed 3 bases from V and 6 bases from J, with 12 bases in between. The CDR3 protein is CASSFQGGSQPQHF. The CDR3 DNA is TGTGCCAGCAGTTTTCAGGGAGGGAGTCAGCCCCAGCATTTT.

A single count supports this clone. The rearrangement links TRBV10-3 to TRBJ2-7, with D possibly being TRBD1 (6 bases). There are 18 residues in the CDR3. Germline CDR1 ENHRY, CDR2 SYGVKD. V was trimmed by 3 bases and J by 3 bases, leaving 24 bases between them. The CDR3 region is CAISDHPSVRGFIYEQYF. The CDR3 DNA reads as TGTGCCATCAGTGACCATCCTTCCGTTAGGGGGTTCATCTACGAGCAGTACTTC.

This chain links TRBV9 with TRBJ1-3, with TRBD1 matching over 8 bases. The CDR3 has 15 amino acids. With 0 bases clipped from V and 4 bases from J, the junction kept 3 bases outside the gene matches. The V gene's germline CDR1 is SGDLS and CDR2 YYNGEE. CDR3 coding DNA: TGTGCCAGCAGCGTAGGGACAGGGATAGGAAACACCATATATTTT. It yields the protein CASSVGTGIGNTIYF.

This chain connects TRBV19 to TRBJ1-3; 7 nucleotides agree with TRBD1. In germline, CDR1 is LNHDA, CDR2 SQIVND (reference sequence). The CDR3 is 16 residues long. The J segment lost 3 bases and the V segment lost 8 bases, leaving 13 bases of the junction unmatched. In DNA, the CDR3 is TGTGCCAGTTCCTCCCCCGGGACAGCACTTGGAAACACCATATATTTT. This gives the protein CASSSPGTALGNTIYF.

The chain links TRBV24-1 to TRBJ1-2; TRBD1 might be the D (5 bases). The V gene lost 10 bases and the J gene lost 3 bases, with 11 bases spanning the gap. The germline V gene has CDR1 KGHDR and CDR2 SFDVKD. The CDR3 extends over 12 amino acids. This CDR3 is CATKGQHYGYTF. As DNA, the CDR3 is TGTGCCACTAAAGGACAACACTATGGCTACACCTTC.

The rearrangement joins TRBV7-2 to TRBJ1-1, with TRBD1 matching 9 bases. CDR3 size: 14 residues. V shed 5 bases, J shed 2 bases, and the junction held 3 bases outside the gene matches. Germline CDR1 is SGHTA and CDR2 is FQGNSA. The CDR3: CASSNRGPNTEAFF. The CDR3 region has the DNA TGTGCCAGCAGCAACAGGGGGCCTAACACTGAAGCTTTCTTT.

The genes are TRBV5-1 and TRBJ1-2; TRBD1 matches at 11 bases. Germline-derived CDR1 and CDR2 are SGHRS and YFSETQ. The CDR3 length is 17 residues. V lost 4 bases to trimming and J lost 5 bases; unmatched junction nucleotides: 13. The CDR3 spells CASSGHSGTGGKYGYTF. CDR3 nucleotides: TGCGCCAGCAGCGGGCACTCCGGGACAGGGGGGAAGTATGGCTACACCTTC.

The gene calls are TRBV2 and TRBJ1-1, with 7 bases fitting TRBD1. Looked up from germline, CDR1 is SNHLY and CDR2 is FYNNEI. The CDR3 sequence is 16 residues long. Unmatched junction bases numbered 16, after V lost 8 bases and J lost 4 bases. Written as DNA, the CDR3 is TGTGCCAGCGAAAAGGGCATAGGACAGGAAGGCACTGAAGCTTTCTTT. Its translation is CASEKGIGQEGTEAFF.

This clone was counted between two and nine times. The V call is TRBV28, the J call TRBJ1-5; D unclear. The V and J ends lost 5 bases and 1 base respectively, with 12 bases between them. Germline-derived CDR1 and CDR2 are MDHEN and SYDVKM. The CDR3 consists of 15 residues. This CDR3 reads CASSLYGGSNQPQHF. In nucleotides, the CDR3 is TGTGCCAGCAGTCTGTATGGCGGGAGCAATCAGCCCCAGCATTTT.

The chain employs TRBV18 and TRBJ1-1; D not certain. The CDR3 totals 17 residues. Per the germline V gene, CDR1 is KGHSH and CDR2 is LQKENI. Trimming shortened V by 2 bases and J by 2 bases, and 18 bases separated the two germline ends. CDR3 DNA: TGTGCCAGCTCACCATTCACGAGGGCTGGGGAAAACACTGAAGCTTTCTTT. Translation: CASSPFTRAGENTEAFF.

V is TRBV7-2 and J is TRBJ1-4; D may be TRBD1 (6 bases). The V gene's germline CDR1 is SGHTA and CDR2 FQGNSA. Trimming shortened V by 1 base and J by 3 bases, and 12 bases separated the two germline ends. The CDR3 totals 16 residues. Here the CDR3 reads CASSLVWGLANEKLFF. CDR3 DNA: TGTGCCAGCAGCTTAGTGTGGGGGCTGGCTAATGAAAAACTGTTTTTT.

The CDR3 sequence: CASSQGQGALGSPLHF. The CDR3 nucleotides are TGTGCCAGCAGCCAAGGCCAGGGGGCCCTCGGGTCACCCCTCCACTTT. V gene TRBV3-1 (or the pseudogene TRBV3-2) combines with J gene TRBJ1-6; 8 positions agree with TRBD1. Germline values: CDR1 LGHDT, CDR2 YNNKEL (reference sequence). The CDR3 covers 16 residues. Trimming cost V 1 base and J 10 bases; bases outside gene matches: 9.